Listed here are 4 T cell receptor beta chains from one sample, sequenced in a study of resident and recirculating memory T cells in vitiligo. Measured with immunoSEQ multiplex PCR; TCRdb has only the in-frame clones, and not every one. The sample includes about 76,000 clones, about 91% of them seen just once. The sample consisted of blood. Receptor source: a male donor with vitiligo.

V is TRBV5-6 and J is TRBJ1-1; a weak D match, TRBD1 (5 bases). Germline V gives CDR1 SGHDT, CDR2 YYEEEE. This CDR3 has 16 residues. Trimming stripped 0 bases from V and 0 bases from J, with 12 bases between. DNA of the CDR3: TGTGCCAGCAGCTTGGGACAGAGTTTTCTGAACACTGAAGCTTTCTTT. Its protein is CASSLGQSFLNTEAFF.

The chain combines TRBV18 with TRBJ1-2; a weak D match, TRBD1 (6 bases). Per germline, CDR1 KGHSH and CDR2 LQKENI. CDR3 length: 15 amino acids. V lost 6 bases and J lost 0, with 14 bases in between. The CDR3 spells CASSSETGSNYGYTF. CDR3 in DNA: TGTGCCAGCTCGTCCGAGACAGGATCTAACTATGGCTACACCTTC.

The chain joins TRBV10-3 to TRBJ2-5, with TRBD1 identical over 9 bases. The CDR3 consists of 13 residues. Germline V gene sequence: CDR1 ENHRY, CDR2 SYGVKD. With 6 bases clipped from V and 3 bases from J, the junction kept 2 bases outside the gene matches. DNA for the CDR3: TGTGCCATCAGGACAGGGGGTGAAGAGACCCAGTACTTC. This translates into CAIRTGGEETQYF.

The CDR3 protein is CASSPLGGVWGQFF. DNA of the CDR3: TGTGCCAGCAGCCCCCTCGGGGGGGTTTGGGGGCAGTTCTTC. The chain links TRBV27 to TRBJ2-1; 8 nucleotides match TRBD2. This CDR3 comprises 14 residues. J was trimmed by 12 bases and V by 6 bases; bases with no gene match: 13. From germline, CDR1 is MNHEY and CDR2 SMNVEV (reference sequence).